These T cell receptor beta chains were read from a single sample in a study of Ad26.COV2.S vaccination and SARS-CoV-2 variants. Clones were read by immunoSEQ multiplex PCR, and TCRdb kept only the in-frame ones, dropping some. The sample includes around 300,000 clones, approximately 86% of them seen just once. Source: peripheral blood, taken in a trial of Ad26.COV2.S vaccine versus placebo. The receptor set was obtained from a person between 18 and 65 years old who received the Ad26.COV2.S COVID-19 vaccine or a placebo. Each CDR3 is given without its conserved first and last residue. Size is stated for part of the rows, as once, few or many counts, or as a class when the clone is expanded.

CDR3 protein | V gene | clone size | J gene
ASSQGRGAGYGYT | TRBV4-3 | . | TRBJ1-2
ATSDPGSGGYEQY | TRBV24-1 | . | TRBJ2-7
ASSSGTSGRGAGELF | TRBV11-3 | . | TRBJ2-2
ASSPRQGVYEQY | TRBV18 | . | TRBJ2-7
ASSLGGSGTGELF | TRBV5-6 | many | TRBJ2-2
ASSQGGSRVGVAF | TRBV3-1/TRBV3-2 | . | TRBJ1-1
ASSQGSYEQY | TRBV6-2/TRBV6-3 | . | TRBJ2-7
ASSLGTGGESGNTIY | TRBV13 | . | TRBJ1-3
ASSFRGRAYEQY | TRBV27 | . | TRBJ2-7
AWRSDRAPTEAF | TRBV30 | . | TRBJ1-1
ASSDLGLAASHQETQY | TRBV6-2/TRBV6-3 | . | TRBJ2-5
ASSPFTQGDEQY | TRBV3-1/TRBV3-2 | once | TRBJ2-7
ASGLTNSLTNTGELF | TRBV3-1/TRBV3-2 | once | TRBJ2-2
ASREGQGRSYEQY | TRBV5-1 | . | TRBJ2-7
ASSDGQGYGYT | TRBV10-1 | . | TRBJ1-2
ASSWGQGANYGYT | TRBV6-1 | . | TRBJ1-2
ASSFGQTNYGYT | TRBV11-1 | . | TRBJ1-2
ASSVGQGRSPLH | TRBV9 | . | TRBJ1-6
SVEVGPEQY | TRBV29-1 | . | TRBJ2-7
ASSPNRGGETQY | TRBV18 | . | TRBJ2-5
ASSSPLSYEQY | TRBV28 | . | TRBJ2-7
ASSPVTGELF | TRBV18 | . | TRBJ2-2
ASSSQSSAAETQY | TRBV7-9 | . | TRBJ2-5
ATSSTDSGRPGANVLT | TRBV24-1 | once | TRBJ2-6
ASSPRGQNTEAF | TRBV18 | . | TRBJ1-1
ASSAGTVTSYGYT | TRBV5-1 | . | TRBJ1-2
ASSFSDAVATYEQY | TRBV28 | . | TRBJ2-7
ASSFRDGLNQPQH | TRBV7-8 | . | TRBJ1-5
ASSSRDSYNSPLH | TRBV7-2 | . | TRBJ1-6
ASSMGSSGYSNQPQH | TRBV28 | . | TRBJ1-5
ASSQDRGLSQPQH | TRBV4-3 | . | TRBJ1-5
ASSLTFSAGERETQY | TRBV5-6 | . | TRBJ2-5
ASSRSGGSSYNEQF | TRBV9 | . | TRBJ2-1
ASSRTSGSLSTDTQY | TRBV25-1 | . | TRBJ2-3
ASSGTGAHSYNEQF | TRBV9 | . | TRBJ2-1
ASSLFGTGQETQY | TRBV27 | . | TRBJ2-5
ASGRTGLNIQY | TRBV19 | . | TRBJ2-4